A single sample is the source of the 24 T cell receptor beta chains below, sequenced in a study of blood T cell repertoires in COVID-19 (dated by TCRdb to 2020 to 2021). The library was built by means of the immunoSEQ multiplex PCR assay. The source is immuneACCESS, and TCRdb retained only in-frame sequences with V and J called. Part of the clones is not carried over; for the studies checked, unresolved V genes explain less than half of this, and the remainder is unexplained. The sample profile shows around 170,000 clones; around 89% of them were found once. Jointly, the top ten make up 20% to 30% of the sample. The specimen was peripheral blood. These receptors came from a man between 60 and 75 years old with acute or convalescent COVID-19.

The V call is TRBV27, the J call TRBJ1-4; D remains ambiguous. Between the trimmed V and J ends, which lost 5 bases and 0 bases, there was a span of 16 bases. This CDR3 region has 17 residues. CDR1 is MNHEY, CDR2 SMNVEV, per germline (reference sequence). In DNA, the CDR3 is TGTGCCAGCAGTCGCCGCCGGGGAGCCGCAACTAATGAAAAACTGTTTTTT. It is translated as CASSRRRGAATNEKLFF.

V usage is TRBV7-3 and J usage is TRBJ2-5; TRBD2 matches 9 bases. Germline V gene lookup returns CDR1 SGHTA and CDR2 FQGTGA. The CDR3 is 15 amino acids. Unmatched junction bases numbered 8, after V lost 6 bases and J lost 3 bases. The CDR3 loop reads CASSLSGRGEETQYF. The CDR3 nucleotides read TGTGCCAGCAGTCTTAGCGGGAGAGGGGAAGAGACCCAGTACTTC.

This clone appeared once. The chain recombines TRBV19 with TRBJ2-7; 9 bases align to TRBD1. Germline V lookup: CDR1 LNHDA, CDR2 SQIVND (reference sequence). V gave up 4 bases and J gave up 2 bases; unmatched junction bases: 12. The CDR3 loop spans 17 amino acids. In DNA form, the CDR3 reads TGTGCCAGTAGTACCTCGACCGGGACAGGGCTTCCCTACGAGCAGTACTTC. Translating it yields CASSTSTGTGLPYEQYF.

This sequence joins TRBV29-1 and TRBJ1-2; 11 bases match TRBD1. There are 14 residues in the CDR3. Germline V CDR1 and CDR2: SQVTM, ANQGSEA. V dropped 4 bases and J dropped 4; count of bases not matched to a gene: 5. This CDR3 is CSVGGQGASYGYTF. The CDR3 DNA reads TGCAGCGTTGGTGGACAGGGGGCCAGCTATGGCTACACCTTC.

The chain couples TRBV19 to TRBJ2-2; D perhaps matches TRBD1 (6 bases). The CDR3 runs 13 residues. Per germline, CDR1 LNHDA and CDR2 SQIVND (reference sequence). V was cut by 10 bases and J by 5 bases, with 14 bases left in between. This chain's CDR3 is CATPRGLTGELFF. DNA for the CDR3: TGTGCCACTCCCAGGGGTCTAACCGGGGAGCTGTTTTTT.

The gene calls are TRBV7-2 and TRBJ1-1; 7 nucleotides align to TRBD1. V was clipped by 5 bases and J by 0 bases; unmatched bases: 9. The CDR3 has 16 residues. Germline CDR1 is SGHTA and CDR2 is FQGNSA. CDR3 residues: CASSPWGTALNTEAFF. The DNA of the CDR3 is TGTGCCAGCAGCCCCTGGGGGACAGCGCTGAACACTGAAGCTTTCTTT.

This clone was detected once. The V and J genes are TRBV9 and TRBJ2-2, with a tentative D call TRBD2 (6 bases). Germline-derived CDR1 and CDR2 are SGDLS and YYNGEE. Trimming removed 0 bases from V and 4 bases from J, with 13 bases in between. The CDR3 is 16 amino acids. The CDR3 region is CASSVGSSGITGELFF. CDR3 nucleotides: TGTGCCAGCAGCGTAGGTAGTAGCGGAATCACCGGGGAGCTGTTTTTT. Full variable domain (rest looked up from reference TRBV9 and TRBJ2-2): DSGVTQTPKHLITATGQRVTLRCSPRSGDLSVYWYQQSLDQGLQFLIQYYNGEERAKGNILERFSAQQFPDLHSELNLSSLELGDSALYFCASSVGSSGITGELFFGEGSRLTVL.

J is TRBJ1-1 and V is TRBV30; D perhaps matches TRBD1 (5 bases). Looked up from germline, CDR1 is GTSNPN and CDR2 is SVGIG (reference sequence). Trimming shortened V by 4 bases and J by 4 bases, and 16 bases separated the two germline ends. This CDR3 is built from 14 residues. The CDR3 is CAWTKLRGGTEAFF. CDR3 nucleotides: TGTGCCTGGACCAAGCTTAGGGGTGGCACTGAAGCTTTCTTT.

This sequence joins TRBV9 and TRBJ2-3; weak D call: TRBD1 (6 bases). CDR1 SGDLS and CDR2 YYNGEE come from the germline V gene. V was clipped by 0 bases and J by 4 bases, with 12 bases between them. The CDR3 has 15 amino acids. The CDR3 DNA reads TGTGCCAGCAGCGTAGGGGCAGGGGCGGCAGATACGCAGTATTTT. Its translation: CASSVGAGAADTQYF.

The gene calls are TRBV6-5 and TRBJ1-3; D is ambiguous. This CDR3 has 14 residues. The V end was cut by 4 bases, the J end by 1 base, with 8 bases between. CDR1 is MNHEY and CDR2 is SVGAGI in the germline V gene. CDR3 bases: TGTGCCAGCAGTTTAGAGAGATCTGGAAACACCATATATTTT. It specifies CASSLERSGNTIYF.

This clone was picked up a small number of times. The sample contains more than one DNA sequence encoding this CDR3. The chain is built from TRBV27 and TRBJ1-5; unclear D gene. Germline V CDR1 and CDR2: MNHEY, SMNVEV (reference sequence). This CDR3 spans 15 amino acids. The V end lost 5 bases, the J end lost 0 bases, and 11 bases lay between the germline ends. The CDR3: CASSPRRGSNQPQHF. In nucleotides, the CDR3 is TGTGCCAGCAGTCCCCGGCGGGGTAGCAATCAGCCCCAGCATTTT.

This clone occurred a few times. The chain uses TRBV11-2 and TRBJ2-1; 12 bases align to TRBD2. The CDR3 runs 16 residues. Losses at the gene ends were 5 bases for V and 9 bases for J; bases not matched to a gene: 11. Germline CDR1 SGHAT, CDR2 FQNNGV. CDR3 nucleotides: TGTGCCAGCAGCCCCCCCCGGCTAGCGGGAGGGCGTGAGCAGTTCTTC. Amino acid sequence: CASSPPRLAGGREQFF.

V and J are TRBV18 and TRBJ2-2; weak D call: TRBD1 (5 bases). V was shortened by 5 bases and J by 6 bases, with 10 bases between the two germline ends. The germline gives CDR1 KGHSH, CDR2 LQKENI. The CDR3 runs 13 residues. The CDR3 DNA sequence: TGTGCCAGCTCAATGCAAGGGGCCGGGGAGCTGTTTTTT. Its translation: CASSMQGAGELFF.

V and J are TRBV13 and TRBJ2-6; D perhaps matches TRBD2 (7 bases). Germline values: CDR1 PRHDT, CDR2 FYEKMQ (reference sequence). CDR3 length: 17 residues. Deletions cut 7 bases from V and 0 bases from J, with 16 bases between. The CDR3 region has the DNA TGTGCCAGCATCATACGGGGGGACAACTCTGGGGCCAACGTCCTGACTTTC. The encoded protein is CASIIRGDNSGANVLTF.

The chain joins TRBV9 to TRBJ1-2, with TRBD1 as a possible D gene (5 bases). The CDR3 runs to 15 residues. Trimming removed 3 bases from V and 1 base from J, with 13 bases in between. Germline V gives CDR1 SGDLS, CDR2 YYNGEE. Here the CDR3 reads CASSEGVGGNYGYTF. For the CDR3, the DNA is TGTGCCAGCAGCGAAGGGGTGGGAGGTAACTATGGCTACACCTTC.

CDR3 region: CASSYSGQPRTQYF. In DNA, the CDR3 is TGTGCCAGCAGTTACTCGGGACAGCCAAGAACCCAGTACTTC. The V gene is TRBV6-2 or TRBV6-3, the J gene TRBJ2-5, with 7 bases that match TRBD1. Trimming cost V 0 bases and J 8 bases; bases outside gene matches: 6. Germline CDR1 reads MNHEY; CDR2 reads SVGEGT. CDR3 length: 14 residues.

This clone was observed once. The V gene is TRBV29-1, the J gene TRBJ1-5, with TRBD1 as a possible D gene (6 bases). Germline CDR1 is SQVTM and CDR2 is ANQGSEA. This CDR3 has 13 amino acids. Between the trimmed V and J ends, which lost 3 bases and 3 bases, there was a span of 9 bases. The CDR3 region is CSVEAGDNQPQHF. The CDR3 coding sequence is TGCAGCGTTGAGGCAGGGGACAATCAGCCCCAGCATTTT.

This clone was seen once. V is TRBV6-1 and J is TRBJ1-6; unclear D gene. V was shortened by 8 bases and J by 10 bases, with 15 bases between the two germline ends. The CDR3 is made up of 13 amino acids. Germline CDR1 MNHNS, CDR2 SASEGT. CDR3 residues: CASEKEGFSPLHF. The CDR3 nucleotides read TGTGCCAGCGAAAAAGAGGGTTTCTCACCCCTCCACTTT.

As DNA, the CDR3 is TGCGCCAGCAGCTTGGAAACAGTTACTAATGAAAAACTGTTTTTT. Protein: CASSLETVTNEKLFF. The chain is built from TRBV5-1 and TRBJ1-4, with D unclear. The CDR3 runs to 15 residues. Germline V gene lookup returns CDR1 SGHRS and CDR2 YFSETQ. Trimming took off 0 bases at V and 2 bases at J, with 8 bases between the two ends.

The J gene is TRBJ2-7, the V gene TRBV4-2, with 11 bases matching TRBD2. The germline gives CDR1 LGHNA, CDR2 YNFKEQ. The CDR3 has 19 amino acids. V shed 0 bases and J 1 base; nucleotides not matched to a gene: 11. The CDR3 region is CASSQDWGRTSGRSYEQYF. CDR3 nucleotide sequence: TGTGCCAGCAGCCAAGATTGGGGGAGAACTAGCGGGAGATCCTACGAGCAGTACTTC.

This chain uses TRBV9 with TRBJ2-7; 10 bases line up with TRBD1. Looked up from germline, CDR1 is SGDLS and CDR2 is YYNGEE. This CDR3 is 17 amino acids long. Trimming removed 4 bases from V and 6 bases from J; junction bases left unmatched: 16. The CDR3 region has the DNA TGTGCCAGCAGCCATCGTACCCCCGGACAGGGGGTGTGCGAGCAGTACGTC. Residues: CASSHRTPGQGVCEQYV.

The J gene is TRBJ2-7, the V gene TRBV5-1; TRBD1 matches 8 bases. The CDR3 is 14 amino acids. Germline CDR1 reads SGHRS; CDR2 reads YFSETQ. After removal of 1 base from V and 5 bases from J, the junction contained 5 bases not matched to a gene. The CDR3 DNA sequence: TGCGCCAGCAGCTTGTCCACAGGGGGACACGAGCAGTACTTC. Its protein is CASSLSTGGHEQYF.

The chain is built from TRBV3-1 (or the pseudogene TRBV3-2) and TRBJ1-5; 10 bases line up with TRBD1. After removal of 5 bases from V and 8 bases from J, the junction contained 9 bases not matched to a gene. Germline CDR1 and CDR2: LGHDT and YNNKEL (reference sequence). The CDR3 is 15 residues long. Written as DNA, the CDR3 is TGTGCCAGCAGCGGAGAGGGGACAGGGGTCGAGCCCCAGCATTTT. Amino acids: CASSGEGTGVEPQHF.

This clone appeared once. This chain links TRBV2 with TRBJ2-3; D unclear. Trimming took 7 bases from V and 5 from J, leaving 10 bases between them. CDR1 SNHLY and CDR2 FYNNEI come from the germline V gene. This CDR3 region has 12 residues. The chain's CDR3 is CASTPTQDTQYF. In DNA form, the CDR3 reads TGTGCCAGCACTCCTACCCAAGATACGCAGTATTTT.